This T cell receptor beta chain was identified in a study of identical twins. This clonotype was counted between two and nine times. Its antigen is undetermined. Germline assignment: CDR1 DFQATT and CDR2 SNEGSKA (reference sequence). With 5 bases removed from V and 10 bases from J, the gap between germline ends came to 18 bases. This CDR3 comprises 14 residues. TCRdb reprocessed the 5' RACE reads via MiXCR and lists one record per CDR3 protein. The table includes some 690,000 distinct CDR3 sequences, approximately 22% detected once. Study-level points and caveats: These conclusions were based on statistical analysis (cross-sectional, not following the same donors).

These data also featured in a second study, about T cells expressing NK-cell markers.

The material sequenced was PBMCs. The chain has TRBV20-1 and TRBJ1-6, with TRBD1 as a possible D gene (5 bases). This clonotype was obtained from a woman between 18 and 29 years old in good health. The CDR3 here is CSAPPGRADSPLHF. CDR3 DNA: TGCAGTGCTCCACCGGGACGGGCGGACTCACCCCTCCACTTT.